Shown below are 17 T cell receptor beta chains from a single sample sequenced in a study of shared clonotypes between healthy human individuals (dated by TCRdb to 2020 to 2022). Library creation used the immunoSEQ multiplex PCR assay. TCRdb retrieved this table from immuneACCESS and kept in-frame rearrangements only. Not all clones are present; in checked studies, unresolved V genes account for under half, and no reason is known for the remainder. This sample comprises 850,000 to 1,200,000 clones, around 76% of them detected only once. In total, the top ten clones hold around 1.5% of the sample. Specimen: memory CD4+ T cells sorted from blood. The label giving this sample's cell subset or site can be read as: CD45RA-negative fraction. The receptors shown here come from a man aged 18 to 30 in good health.

This clone has ten or more counts. The chain is built from TRBV7-2 and TRBJ2-2; unclear D gene. CDR3 size: 13 residues. The germline V gene encodes CDR1 SGHTA and CDR2 FQGNSA. Trimming cost V 2 bases and J 6 bases, with 7 bases left between them. CDR3 loop: CASSLQQAGELFF. Written as DNA, the CDR3 is TGTGCCAGCAGCTTACAGCAAGCCGGGGAGCTGTTTTTT.

This chain joins TRBV9 and TRBJ1-6, with D unclear. CDR1 is SGDLS, CDR2 YYNGEE, per germline. V was pared by 0 bases and J by 4 bases, with 11 bases between. CDR3 size: 16 residues. The CDR3 loop reads CASSVEGTAYNSPLHF. In DNA form, the CDR3 reads TGTGCCAGCAGCGTAGAGGGAACGGCTTATAATTCACCCCTCCACTTT. The full variable domain, with the rest looked up from reference TRBV9 and TRBJ1-6, is DSGVTQTPKHLITATGQRVTLRCSPRSGDLSVYWYQQSLDQGLQFLIQYYNGEERAKGNILERFSAQQFPDLHSELNLSSLELGDSALYFCASSVEGTAYNSPLHFGNGTRLTVT.

This rearrangement joins TRBV11-3 to TRBJ2-2; 14 nucleotides align to TRBD2. Per the germline V gene, CDR1 is SGHNT and CDR2 is YENEEA. J was trimmed by 11 bases and V by 5 bases; bases with no gene match: 7. This CDR3 contains 15 residues. DNA of the CDR3: TGTGCCAGCAGCGCGGGGACTAGCGGGAGAGTCGAGCTGTTTTTT. It translates to CASSAGTSGRVELFF.

The chain couples TRBV30 to TRBJ2-3; TRBD2 agrees at 12 bases. V shed 2 bases, J shed 7 bases, and the junction held 10 bases outside the gene matches. Germline V gives CDR1 GTSNPN, CDR2 SVGIG (reference sequence). The CDR3 totals 16 residues. In nucleotides, the CDR3 is TGTGCCTGGAGTCCGCGACTAGCGGGAGTACAAAATACGCAGTATTTT. It yields the protein CAWSPRLAGVQNTQYF.

The rearrangement joins TRBV7-9 to TRBJ2-3; D is uncertain. V was trimmed by 0 bases and J by 8 bases, leaving 6 bases between them. Germline V gives CDR1 SEHNR, CDR2 FQNEAQ (reference sequence). This CDR3 has 12 amino acids. The CDR3 DNA reads as TGTGCCAGCAGCTTAGCGAGTGGTACGCAGTATTTT. It specifies CASSLASGTQYF.

This clone was seen just once. Other DNA sequences in this sample translate to the same CDR3. The chain carries TRBV30 and TRBJ2-3, with 9 bases fitting TRBD1. The CDR3 extends over 13 amino acids. With V trimmed by 4 bases and J by 4 bases, 3 bases remained unmatched. Germline CDR1 reads GTSNPN; CDR2 reads SVGIG (reference sequence). The CDR3 nucleotides read TGTGCCTGGACGGGACAGGGCCCAGATACGCAGTATTTT. Its translation is CAWTGQGPDTQYF.

The V gene is TRBV7-9, the J gene TRBJ2-7; possible D gene TRBD1, 6 bases. The CDR3 extends over 16 amino acids. Trimming removed 1 base at V and 3 bases at J, with 16 bases between. The V gene's germline CDR1 is SEHNR and CDR2 FQNEAQ (reference sequence). The CDR3 spells CASSLEGDTKFYEQYF. The CDR3 DNA follows: TGTGCCAGCAGCTTAGAGGGGGACACCAAATTCTACGAGCAGTACTTC.

In its sample, this clone was seen a few times. The chain recombines TRBV5-4 with TRBJ2-2; 10 nucleotides agree with TRBD1. This CDR3 comprises 16 residues. Germline V lookup: CDR1 SGHNT, CDR2 YYREEE (reference sequence). J was trimmed by 5 bases and V by 5 bases; bases with no gene match: 9. This chain's CDR3 is CASSHRQGAWTGELFF. The CDR3 nucleotides read TGTGCCAGCAGTCACCGACAGGGGGCATGGACCGGGGAGCTGTTTTTT.

The chain carries TRBV2 and TRBJ2-2, with D unclear. Per the germline V gene, CDR1 is SNHLY and CDR2 is FYNNEI. Trimming pared 3 bases from V and 4 bases from J, leaving 6 bases between. This CDR3 comprises 13 residues. The CDR3 is CASSDQFTGELFF. The CDR3 nucleotides are TGTGCCAGCAGTGATCAATTCACCGGGGAGCTGTTTTTT.

The chain links TRBV12-2 to TRBJ2-2; TRBD2 reflects the table's D call only, with no check against the DNA. TRBV12-2 is recorded as a pseudogene. The length of the CDR3 is 13 residues. As DNA, the CDR3 is TGTGCAAGTCGGCGTGGGAACACCGGGGAGCTGTTTTTT. Encoded protein: CASRRGNTGELFF.

The chain links TRBV6-1 to TRBJ2-7; no clear D. Germline V gives CDR1 MNHNS, CDR2 SASEGT. The CDR3 runs to 11 residues. The ends were cut back, 4 bases at V and 3 bases at J, with 4 bases in the middle. CDR3 sequence (DNA): TGTGCCAGCAGTGGTTTCTACGAGCAGTACTTC. Translated: CASSGFYEQYF.

V usage is TRBV5-4 and J usage is TRBJ1-6, with 9 bases lining up with TRBD1. CDR3 size: 16 residues. Germline loops: CDR1 SGHNT, CDR2 YYREEE (reference sequence). The ends lost 3 bases at V and 7 bases at J; junction bases unmatched: 8. The CDR3 spells CASSYPQGATNSPLHF. Here the CDR3 DNA reads TGTGCCAGCAGCTACCCACAGGGGGCAACGAATTCACCCCTCCACTTT. The variable domain in full, completed from reference TRBV5-4 and TRBJ1-6, reads ETGVTQSPTHLIKTRGQQVTLRCSSQSGHNTVSWYQQALGQGPQFIFQYYREEENGRGNFPPRFSGLQFPNYSSELNVNALELDDSALYLCASSYPQGATNSPLHFGNGTRLTVT.

This chain uses TRBV2 with TRBJ1-3; D gene unclear. The CDR3 length is 15 residues. The ends were cut back, 4 bases at V and 2 bases at J, with 12 bases in the middle. The V gene's germline CDR1 is SNHLY and CDR2 FYNNEI. The CDR3 region is CASSANDGTGNTIYF. As DNA, the CDR3 is TGTGCCAGCAGTGCGAACGACGGTACTGGAAACACCATATATTTT.

This clone was counted ten times or more. The chain couples TRBV6-6 to TRBJ2-7; no clear D gene. This CDR3 is built from 13 residues. The germline gives CDR1 MNHNY, CDR2 SVGAGI (reference sequence). The V gene lost 8 bases and the J gene lost 2 bases, with 13 bases spanning the gap. The CDR3 sequence: CASSESYAYEQYF. The CDR3 nucleotides are TGTGCCAGCTCAGAATCATATGCCTACGAGCAGTACTTC.

The V and J genes are TRBV7-8 and TRBJ2-7; D gene unclear. The CDR3 totals 16 residues. V shed 1 base and J shed 4 bases, with 17 bases lying between them. In germline, CDR1 is SGHVS, CDR2 FQNEAQ. The CDR3 loop is CASSLVPGLTTYEQYF. The CDR3 nucleotides are TGTGCCAGCAGCTTAGTACCGGGCCTCACTACATACGAGCAGTACTTC.

The chain recombines TRBV29-1 with TRBJ2-1; perhaps TRBD2 as D (6 bases). The ends were cut back, 7 bases at V and 9 bases at J, with 19 bases in the middle. The germline V gene encodes CDR1 SQVTM and CDR2 ANQGSEA. The CDR3 runs to 13 residues. The CDR3 reads CSGARQGGIEQFF. Here the CDR3 DNA reads TGCAGCGGAGCCAGGCAGGGCGGGATTGAGCAGTTCTTC.

The chain joins TRBV9 to TRBJ2-3; D is unclear. The CDR3 is 9 amino acids. Germline assignment: CDR1 SGDLS and CDR2 YYNGEE. V gave up 9 bases and J gave up 2 bases, with 1 base separating them. In DNA form, the CDR3 reads TGTGCCACCACAGATACGCAGTATTTT. Protein product: CATTDTQYF.